This note documents a single T cell receptor (beta chain) sequence. The germline V and J ends were trimmed by 1 base and 8 bases, with 14 bases remaining between them. The CDR3 has 14 residues. CDR1 and CDR2 from the germline V gene are LNHDA and SQIVND (reference sequence). These data come from a study of blood T cell repertoires in COVID-19. About the research overall: Researchers got acute and convalescent COVID-19 samples from the United States, Italy and Spain. PBMCs, B-cell-depleted T cells, or T cells provided the cDNA or gDNA that made up the material.

Clones were sequenced by immunoSEQ multiplex PCR, and TCRdb holds only the in-frame ones, with some missing. The repertoire includes 55,000 to 75,000 clones, roughly 80% of them detected once, and 28% sits in the top ten. The sequence derives from a man in his 70s with acute or convalescent COVID-19. Sequencing was performed on peripheral blood. V gene TRBV19 combines with J gene TRBJ1-2; D is ambiguous. The DNA of the CDR3 is TGTGCCAGTAGTATAGTGTCGGCAGGCCCGGGCTACACCTTC. It yields the protein CASSIVSAGPGYTF. The whole variable domain, remainder taken from reference TRBV19 and TRBJ1-2, is DGGITQSPKYLFRKEGQNVTLSCEQNLNHDAMYWYRQDPGQGLRLIYYSQIVNDFQKGDIAEGYSVSREKKESFPLTVTSAQKNPTAFYLCASSIVSAGPGYTFGSGTRLTVV.